This T cell receptor beta chain stems from a study of long-term antiretroviral therapy in people with HIV. Findings and limits, study-wide: It was not possible to obtain data on ART adherence, viral resistance or therapy changes. Transplant donor controls retained higher diversity, though diversity increased after ART. Clonal populations expanded prior to ART predominated within the repertoire at all time points.

Deletions cut 6 bases from V and 7 bases from J, with 27 bases between. The CDR3 length is 17 residues. The germline V gene has CDR1 SNHLY and CDR2 FYNNEI. Running of the v3.0 immunoSEQ assay took place at survey level. Some clones are missing from TCRdb's copy, which holds only in-frame ones; the method was immunoSEQ multiplex PCR. The sample contains 35,000 to 45,000 clones, about four fifths of which appear only once. About this clone itself: What it recognizes is unknown.

The source of this sequence is a man aged 18-30 years with HIV. This specimen consisted of unsorted PBMCs, obtained 1 year after starting antiretroviral therapy. The chain joins TRBV2 to TRBJ1-1; possible D gene TRBD1, 5 bases. Written as DNA, the CDR3 is TGTGCCAGCAGGGGACCAGGTTCCCCTGGGGGGAAAAATGAAGCTTTCTTT. Translated: CASRGPGSPGGKNEAFF.